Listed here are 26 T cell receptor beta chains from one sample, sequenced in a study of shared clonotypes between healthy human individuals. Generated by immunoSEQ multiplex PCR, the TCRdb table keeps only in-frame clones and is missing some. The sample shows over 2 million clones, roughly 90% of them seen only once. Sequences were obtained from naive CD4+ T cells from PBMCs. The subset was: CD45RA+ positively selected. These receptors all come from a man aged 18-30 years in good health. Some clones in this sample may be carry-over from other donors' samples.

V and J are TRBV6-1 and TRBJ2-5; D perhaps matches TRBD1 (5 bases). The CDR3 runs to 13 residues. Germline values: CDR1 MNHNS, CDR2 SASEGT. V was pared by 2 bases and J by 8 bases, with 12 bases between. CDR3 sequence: CASSESGGATQYF. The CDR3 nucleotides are TGTGCCAGCAGTGAATCGGGTGGGGCCACCCAGTACTTC.

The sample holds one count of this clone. The CDR3 DNA reads TGTGCCAGCAGCTCCGGTCGGGGAATCGGGGAGCTGTTTTTT. The encoded protein is CASSSGRGIGELFF. The rearrangement links TRBV5-8 to TRBJ2-2; possible D gene TRBD2, 5 bases. The CDR3 contains 14 residues. Deletions cut 3 bases from V and 7 bases from J, with 13 bases between. Germline CDR1 SGHTS, CDR2 YDEGEE.

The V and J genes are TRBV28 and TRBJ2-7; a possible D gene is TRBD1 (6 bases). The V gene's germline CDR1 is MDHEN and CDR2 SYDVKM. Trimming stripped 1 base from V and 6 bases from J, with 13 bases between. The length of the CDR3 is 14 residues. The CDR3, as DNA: TGTGCCAGCAGTTTATTACAGGGTGGGGGCGAGCAGTACTTC. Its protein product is CASSLLQGGGEQYF.

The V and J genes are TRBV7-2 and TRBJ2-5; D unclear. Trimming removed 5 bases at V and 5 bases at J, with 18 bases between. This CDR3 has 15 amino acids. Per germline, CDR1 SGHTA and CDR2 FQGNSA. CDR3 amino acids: CASSLRPRGEETQYF. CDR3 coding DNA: TGTGCCAGCAGCCTACGTCCTAGAGGAGAGGAGACCCAGTACTTC. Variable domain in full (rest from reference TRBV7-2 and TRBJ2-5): GAGVSQSPSNKVTEKGKDVELRCDPISGHTALYWYRQSLGQGLEFLIYFQGNSAPDKSGLPSDRFSAERTGGSVSTLTIQRTQQEDSAVYLCASSLRPRGEETQYFGPGTRLLVL.

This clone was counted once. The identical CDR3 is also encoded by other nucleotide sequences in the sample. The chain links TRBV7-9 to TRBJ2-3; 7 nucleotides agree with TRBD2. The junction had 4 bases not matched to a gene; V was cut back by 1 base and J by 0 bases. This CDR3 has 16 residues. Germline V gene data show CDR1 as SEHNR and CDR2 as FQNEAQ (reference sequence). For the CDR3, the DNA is TGTGCCAGCAGCTTAGGGCTAGCGGAGAGCACAGATACGCAGTATTTT. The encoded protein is CASSLGLAESTDTQYF.

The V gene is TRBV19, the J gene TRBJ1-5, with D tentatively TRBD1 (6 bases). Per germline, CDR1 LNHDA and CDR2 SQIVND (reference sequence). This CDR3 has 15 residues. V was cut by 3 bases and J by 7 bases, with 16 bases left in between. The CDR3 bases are TGTGCCAGTAGTATCAGGCAGGGGAGGGCGCAGCCCCAGCATTTT. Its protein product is CASSIRQGRAQPQHF.

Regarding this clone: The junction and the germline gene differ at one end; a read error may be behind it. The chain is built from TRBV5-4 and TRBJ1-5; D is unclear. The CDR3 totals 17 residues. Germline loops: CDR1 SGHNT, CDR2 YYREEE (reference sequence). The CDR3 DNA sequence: TGCGCCAGCAGCCAAGACTCACACGGGAGGGCGAATCAGCCCCAGCATTTT. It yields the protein CASSQDSHGRANQPQHF. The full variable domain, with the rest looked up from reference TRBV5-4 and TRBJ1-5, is ETGVTQSPTHLIKTRGQQVTLRCSSQSGHNTVSWYQQALGQGPQFIFQYYREEENGRGNFPPRFSGLQFPNYSSELNVNALELDDSALYLCASSQDSHGRANQPQHFGDGTRLSIL.

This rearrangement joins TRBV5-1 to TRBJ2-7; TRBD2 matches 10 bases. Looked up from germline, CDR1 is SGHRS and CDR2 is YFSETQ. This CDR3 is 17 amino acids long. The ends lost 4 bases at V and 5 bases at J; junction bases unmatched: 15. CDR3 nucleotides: TGCGCCAGCAGCCCGGGCGGGACTAGCGCAGTTTTGGACGAGCAGTACTTC. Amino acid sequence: CASSPGGTSAVLDEQYF.

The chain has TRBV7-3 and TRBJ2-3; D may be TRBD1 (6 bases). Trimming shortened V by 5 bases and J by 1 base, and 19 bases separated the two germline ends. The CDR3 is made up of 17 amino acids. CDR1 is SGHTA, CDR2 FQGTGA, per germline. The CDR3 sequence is CASSPRGLVDRTDTQYF. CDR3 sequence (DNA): TGTGCCAGCAGCCCAAGGGGGTTAGTAGATCGCACAGATACGCAGTATTTT. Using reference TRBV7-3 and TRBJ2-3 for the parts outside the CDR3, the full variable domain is GAGVSQTPSNKVTEKGKYVELRCDPISGHTALYWYRQSLGQGPEFLIYFQGTGAADDSGLPNDRFFAVRPEGSVSTLKIQRTERGDSAVYLCASSPRGLVDRTDTQYFGPGTRLTVL.

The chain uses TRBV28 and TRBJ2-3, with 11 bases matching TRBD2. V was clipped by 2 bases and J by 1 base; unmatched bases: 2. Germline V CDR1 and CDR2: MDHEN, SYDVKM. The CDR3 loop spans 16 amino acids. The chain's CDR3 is CASSLEGLAGTDTQYF. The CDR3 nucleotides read TGTGCCAGCAGTTTAGAGGGACTAGCGGGCACAGATACGCAGTATTTT.

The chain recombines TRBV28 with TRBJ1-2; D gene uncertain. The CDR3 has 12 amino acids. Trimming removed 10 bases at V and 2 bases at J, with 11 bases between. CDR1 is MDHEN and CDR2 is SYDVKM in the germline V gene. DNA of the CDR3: TGTGCCACCACCTCCAGAAACTATGGCTACACCTTC. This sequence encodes CATTSRNYGYTF.

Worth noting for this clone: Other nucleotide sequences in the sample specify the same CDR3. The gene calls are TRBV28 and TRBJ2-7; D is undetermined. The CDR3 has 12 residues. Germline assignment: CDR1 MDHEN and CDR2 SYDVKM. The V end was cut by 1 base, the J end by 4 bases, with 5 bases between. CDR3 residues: CASSLSQYEQYF. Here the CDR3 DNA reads TGTGCCAGCAGTTTATCCCAATACGAGCAGTACTTC.

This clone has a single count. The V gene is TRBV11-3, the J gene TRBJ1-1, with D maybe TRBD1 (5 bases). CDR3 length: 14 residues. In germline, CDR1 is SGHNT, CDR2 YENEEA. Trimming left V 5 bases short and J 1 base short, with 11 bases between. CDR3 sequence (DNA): TGTGCCAGCAGCCATGGACACCGGAACACTGAAGCTTTCTTT. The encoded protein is CASSHGHRNTEAFF.

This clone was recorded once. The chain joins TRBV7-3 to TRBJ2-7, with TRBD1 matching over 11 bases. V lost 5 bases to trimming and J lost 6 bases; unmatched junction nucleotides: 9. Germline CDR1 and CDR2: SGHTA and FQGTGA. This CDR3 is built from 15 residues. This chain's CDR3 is CASSPAPGQGGEQYF. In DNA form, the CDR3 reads TGTGCCAGCAGCCCGGCTCCGGGACAGGGGGGCGAGCAGTACTTC.

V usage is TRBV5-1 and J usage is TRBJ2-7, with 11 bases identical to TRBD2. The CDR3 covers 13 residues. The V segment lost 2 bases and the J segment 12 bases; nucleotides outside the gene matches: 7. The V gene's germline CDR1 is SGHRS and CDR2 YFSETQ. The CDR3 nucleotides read TGCGCCAGCAGCTTCGGGACTAGCGGCCGCCGGTACTTC. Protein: CASSFGTSGRRYF. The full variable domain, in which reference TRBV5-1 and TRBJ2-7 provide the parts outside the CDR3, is KAGVTQTPRYLIKTRGQQVTLSCSPISGHRSVSWYQQTPGQGLQFLFEYFSETQRNKGNFPGRFSGRQFSNSRSEMNVSTLELGDSALYLCASSFGTSGRRYFGPGTRLTVT.

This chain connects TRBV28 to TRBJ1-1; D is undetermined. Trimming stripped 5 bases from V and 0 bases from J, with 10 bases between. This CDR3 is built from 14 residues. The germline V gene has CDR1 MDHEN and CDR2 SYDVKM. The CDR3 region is CASSGPQVNTEAFF. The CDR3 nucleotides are TGTGCCAGCAGTGGCCCTCAGGTGAACACTGAAGCTTTCTTT.

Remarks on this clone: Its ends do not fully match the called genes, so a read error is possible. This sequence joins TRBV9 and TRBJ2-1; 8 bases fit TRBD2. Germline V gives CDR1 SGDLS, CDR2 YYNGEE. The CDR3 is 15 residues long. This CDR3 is CASSVWSSGYNEQFF. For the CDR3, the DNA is TGTGCCAGTAGCGTATGGTCTAGCGGGTACAATGAGCAGTTCTTC.

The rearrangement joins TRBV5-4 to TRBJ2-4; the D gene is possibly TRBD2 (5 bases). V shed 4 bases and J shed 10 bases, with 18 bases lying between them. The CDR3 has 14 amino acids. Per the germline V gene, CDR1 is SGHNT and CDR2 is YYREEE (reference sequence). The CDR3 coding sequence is TGTGCCAGCAGCGCAGGAGGCCAAGCCCCAATTCAGTACTTC. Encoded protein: CASSAGGQAPIQYF.

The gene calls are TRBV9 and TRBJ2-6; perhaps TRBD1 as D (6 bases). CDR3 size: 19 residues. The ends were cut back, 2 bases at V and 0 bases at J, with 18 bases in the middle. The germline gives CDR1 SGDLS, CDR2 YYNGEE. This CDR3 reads CASSVRRGFPISGANVLTF. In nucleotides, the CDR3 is TGTGCCAGCAGCGTGCGCAGGGGATTTCCCATCTCTGGGGCCAACGTCCTGACTTTC.

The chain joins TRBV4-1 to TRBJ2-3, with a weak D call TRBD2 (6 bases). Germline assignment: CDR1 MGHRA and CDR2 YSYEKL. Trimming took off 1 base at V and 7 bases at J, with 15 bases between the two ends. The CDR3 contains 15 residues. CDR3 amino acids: CASSQGLSRGNTQYF. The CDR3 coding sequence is TGCGCCAGCAGCCAAGGTCTCTCGCGGGGAAATACGCAGTATTTT.

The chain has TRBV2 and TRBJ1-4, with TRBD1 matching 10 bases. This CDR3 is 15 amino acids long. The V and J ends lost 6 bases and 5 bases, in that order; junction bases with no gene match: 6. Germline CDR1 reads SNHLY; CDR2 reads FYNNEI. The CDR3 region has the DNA TGTGCCAGCAGGGGGGACAGGGGCGCCAATGAAAAACTGTTTTTT. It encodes CASRGDRGANEKLFF.

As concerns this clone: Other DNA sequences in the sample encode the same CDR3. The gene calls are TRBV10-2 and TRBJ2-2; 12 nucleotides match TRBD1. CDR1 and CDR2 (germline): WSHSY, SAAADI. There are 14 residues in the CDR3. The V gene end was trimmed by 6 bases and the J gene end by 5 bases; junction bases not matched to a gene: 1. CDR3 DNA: TGCGCCAGCAGGGGACAGGGGGCGACCGGGGAGCTGTTTTTT. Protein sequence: CASRGQGATGELFF.

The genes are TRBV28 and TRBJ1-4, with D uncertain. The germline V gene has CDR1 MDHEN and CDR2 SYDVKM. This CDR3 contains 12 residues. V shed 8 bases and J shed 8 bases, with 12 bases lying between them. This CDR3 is CASAPLGEKLFF. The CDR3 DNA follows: TGTGCCAGCGCACCCCTGGGAGAAAAACTGTTTTTT.

Here the CDR3 DNA reads TGTGCCAGCAGCTCCCAGTTCGGGGAGCTGTTTTTT. This encodes CASSSQFGELFF. V is TRBV7-9 and J is TRBJ2-2; D is unclear. Germline lookup yields CDR1 SEHNR and CDR2 FQNEAQ (reference sequence). V was clipped by 4 bases and J by 7 bases, with 7 bases between them. The CDR3 is 12 residues long.

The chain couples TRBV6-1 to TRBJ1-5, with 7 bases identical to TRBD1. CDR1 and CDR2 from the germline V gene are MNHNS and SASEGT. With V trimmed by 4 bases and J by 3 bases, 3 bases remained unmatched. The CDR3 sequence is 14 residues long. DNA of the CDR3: TGTGCCAGCAGTGCAGACAGGGCCAATCAGCCCCAGCATTTT. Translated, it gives CASSADRANQPQHF.

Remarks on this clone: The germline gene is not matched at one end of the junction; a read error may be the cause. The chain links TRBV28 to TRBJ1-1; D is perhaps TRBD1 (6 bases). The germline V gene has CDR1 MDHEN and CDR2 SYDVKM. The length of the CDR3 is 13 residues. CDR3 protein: CASILGQYTEAFF. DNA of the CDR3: TGTGCCAGCATTTTAGGACAGTACACTGAAGCTTTCTTT.